The clone carrying this TCR beta chain occurred many times. Its antigen is undetermined. The sample comes from a study of neurological immune-mediated disorders. The CDR3 runs to 15 residues. The trim removed 3 bases at V and 5 bases at J, leaving 4 bases unmatched. The germline V gene encodes CDR1 KGHSH and CDR2 LQKENI. The cDNA was synthesized by means of template-switch 5'RACE, which was carried out with 10-nucleotide random UMIs. TCRdb analysed the 5' RACE reads with MiXCR anew, one entry per CDR3 protein. The repertoire consists of roughly 65,000 distinct CDR3 sequences, with approximately 3.7% occurring once and the leading ten covering under 3%. Study-level points and caveats: The absence of shared CDR3 amino acid sequences among expanded clones across subjects suggests private repertoires in all groups. The greatest degree of TCR clonal expansion was observed in HTLV-1-associated myelopathy, with the lowest in multiple sclerosis, below that of healthy controls.

The sample consisted of PBMCs. This chain joins TRBV18 and TRBJ2-1; 10 nucleotides align to TRBD2. This TCR derives from a middle-aged man with multiple sclerosis. The DNA of the CDR3 is TGTGCCAGCTCACCCACTAGCGGGGTCGACAATGAGCAGTTCTTC. Its protein product is CASSPTSGVDNEQFF.